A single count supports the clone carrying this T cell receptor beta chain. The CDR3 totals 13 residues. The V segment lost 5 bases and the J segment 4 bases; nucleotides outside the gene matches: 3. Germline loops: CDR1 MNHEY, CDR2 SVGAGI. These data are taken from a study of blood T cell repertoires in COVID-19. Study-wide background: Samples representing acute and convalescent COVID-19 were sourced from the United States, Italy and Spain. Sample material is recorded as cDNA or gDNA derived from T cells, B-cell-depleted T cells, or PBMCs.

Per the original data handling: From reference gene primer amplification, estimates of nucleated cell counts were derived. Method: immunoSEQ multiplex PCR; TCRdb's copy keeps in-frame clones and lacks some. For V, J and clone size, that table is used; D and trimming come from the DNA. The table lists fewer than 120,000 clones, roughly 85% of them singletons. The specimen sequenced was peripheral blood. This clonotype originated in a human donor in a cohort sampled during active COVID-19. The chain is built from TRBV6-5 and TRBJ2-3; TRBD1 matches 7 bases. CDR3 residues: CASSKQGSDTQYF. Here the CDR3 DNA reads TGTGCCAGCAGTAAACAGGGGTCAGATACGCAGTATTTT.